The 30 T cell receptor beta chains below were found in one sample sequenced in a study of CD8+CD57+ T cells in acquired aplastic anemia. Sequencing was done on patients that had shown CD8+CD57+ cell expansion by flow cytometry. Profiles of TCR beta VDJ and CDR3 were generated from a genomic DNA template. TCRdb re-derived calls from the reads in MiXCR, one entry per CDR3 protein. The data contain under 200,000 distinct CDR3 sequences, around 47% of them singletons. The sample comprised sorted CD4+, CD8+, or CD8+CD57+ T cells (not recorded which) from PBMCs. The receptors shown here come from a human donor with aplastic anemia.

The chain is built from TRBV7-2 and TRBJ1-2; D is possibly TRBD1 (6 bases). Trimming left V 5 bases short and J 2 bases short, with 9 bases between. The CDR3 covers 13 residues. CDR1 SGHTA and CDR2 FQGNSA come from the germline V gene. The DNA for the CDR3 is TGTGCCAGCAGCCGGGACAAGAACTATGGCTACACCTTC. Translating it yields CASSRDKNYGYTF.

CDR3 in DNA: TGTGCCACCACGACAGGGACTAGCGGGAGTCGGTGGAGGTCAGATACGCAGTATTTT. Residues: CATTTGTSGSRWRSDTQYF. V is TRBV24-1 and J is TRBJ2-3; 14 bases match TRBD2. Trimming removed 8 bases from V and 4 bases from J; junction bases left unmatched: 16. The CDR3 is 19 amino acids. Germline V gene lookup returns CDR1 KGHDR and CDR2 SFDVKD.

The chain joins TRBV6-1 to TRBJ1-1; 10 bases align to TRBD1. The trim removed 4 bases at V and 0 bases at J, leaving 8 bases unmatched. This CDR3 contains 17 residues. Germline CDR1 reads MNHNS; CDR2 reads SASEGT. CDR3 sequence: CASSATGTGDLNTEAFF. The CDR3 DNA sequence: TGTGCCAGCAGTGCCACCGGGACAGGGGACCTGAACACTGAAGCTTTCTTT.

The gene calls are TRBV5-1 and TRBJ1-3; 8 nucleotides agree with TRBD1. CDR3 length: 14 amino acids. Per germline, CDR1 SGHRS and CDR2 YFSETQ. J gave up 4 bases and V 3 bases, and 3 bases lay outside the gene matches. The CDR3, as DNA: TGCGCCAGCAGCTCGACAGGGGTAGGAAACACCATATATTTT. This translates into CASSSTGVGNTIYF.

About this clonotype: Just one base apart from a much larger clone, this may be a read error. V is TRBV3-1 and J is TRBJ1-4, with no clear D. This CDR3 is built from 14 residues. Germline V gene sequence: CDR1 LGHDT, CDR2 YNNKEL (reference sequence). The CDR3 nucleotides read TGTCCCAGCAGCCAAGGGAGTGGAGTGGAAAAACTGTTTTTT. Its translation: CPSSQGSGVEKLFF.

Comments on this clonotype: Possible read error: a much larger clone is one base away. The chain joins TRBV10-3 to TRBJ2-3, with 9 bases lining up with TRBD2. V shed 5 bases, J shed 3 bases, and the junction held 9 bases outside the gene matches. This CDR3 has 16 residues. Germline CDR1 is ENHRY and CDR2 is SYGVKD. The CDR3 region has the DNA TGTGCCATCAGTTCAGAAGCGGGGGGATGGACAGATACGCAGTATTTT. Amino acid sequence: CAISSEAGGWTDTQYF.

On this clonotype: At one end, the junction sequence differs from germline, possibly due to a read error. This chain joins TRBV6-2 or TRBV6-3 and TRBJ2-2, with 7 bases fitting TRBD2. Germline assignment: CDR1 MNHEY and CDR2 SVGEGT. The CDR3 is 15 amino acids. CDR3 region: CASSFTSANTGELLF. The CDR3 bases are TGTGCCAGCAGTTTCACTAGCGCGAACACCGGGGAGCTGCTTTTT.

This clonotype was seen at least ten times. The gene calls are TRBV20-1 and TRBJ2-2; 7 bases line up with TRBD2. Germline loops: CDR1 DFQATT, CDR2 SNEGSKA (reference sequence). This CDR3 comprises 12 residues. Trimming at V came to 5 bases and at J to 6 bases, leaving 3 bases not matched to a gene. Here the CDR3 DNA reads TGCAGTGCTTCGGGGGGACCCGGGGAGCTGTTTTTT. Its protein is CSASGGPGELFF.

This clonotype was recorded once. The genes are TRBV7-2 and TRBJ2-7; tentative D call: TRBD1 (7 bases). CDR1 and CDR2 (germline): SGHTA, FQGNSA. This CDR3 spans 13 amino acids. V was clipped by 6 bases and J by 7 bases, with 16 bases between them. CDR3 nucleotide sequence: TGTGCCAGCAGGAGAGACAGGGACTTGGAGCAGTACTTC. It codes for CASRRDRDLEQYF. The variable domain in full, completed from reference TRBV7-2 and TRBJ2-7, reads GAGVSQSPSNKVTEKGKDVELRCDPISGHTALYWYRQSLGQGLEFLIYFQGNSAPDKSGLPSDRFSAERTGGSVSTLTIQRTQQEDSAVYLCASRRDRDLEQYFGPGTRLTVT.

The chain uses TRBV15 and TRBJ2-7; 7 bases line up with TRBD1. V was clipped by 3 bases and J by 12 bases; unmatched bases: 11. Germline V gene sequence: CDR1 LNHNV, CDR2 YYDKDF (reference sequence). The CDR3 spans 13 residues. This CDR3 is CATSRARQGELYV. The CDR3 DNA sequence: TGTGCCACCAGCAGGGCAAGACAGGGCGAACTGTACGTC.

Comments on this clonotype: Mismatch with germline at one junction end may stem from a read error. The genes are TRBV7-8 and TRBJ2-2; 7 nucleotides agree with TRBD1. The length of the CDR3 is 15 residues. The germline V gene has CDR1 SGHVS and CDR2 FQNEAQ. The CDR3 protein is CASSSGTEYTGEPFF. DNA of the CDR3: TGTGCCAGCAGTTCCGGGACAGAGTATACCGGGGAGCCGTTTTTT.

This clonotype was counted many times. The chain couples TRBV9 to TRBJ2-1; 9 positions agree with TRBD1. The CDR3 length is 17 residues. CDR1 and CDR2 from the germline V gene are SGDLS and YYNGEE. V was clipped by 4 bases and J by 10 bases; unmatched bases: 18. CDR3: CASSPHLEQGACREQFF. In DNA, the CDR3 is TGTGCCAGCAGCCCCCACCTCGAACAGGGGGCTTGTCGGGAGCAGTTCTTC.

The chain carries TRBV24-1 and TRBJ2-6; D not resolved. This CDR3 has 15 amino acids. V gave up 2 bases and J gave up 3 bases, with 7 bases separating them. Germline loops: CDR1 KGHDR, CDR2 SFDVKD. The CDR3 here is CATSDSLLGANVLTF. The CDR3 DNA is TGTGCCACCAGTGATTCACTCCTTGGGGCCAACGTCCTGACTTTC.

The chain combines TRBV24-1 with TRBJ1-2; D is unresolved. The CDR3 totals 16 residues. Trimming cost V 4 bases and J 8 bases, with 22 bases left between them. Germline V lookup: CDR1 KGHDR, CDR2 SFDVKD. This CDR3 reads CATSDPRTEGIRGYTF. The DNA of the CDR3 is TGTGCCACCAGTGACCCTCGGACGGAGGGTATTAGGGGCTACACCTTC.

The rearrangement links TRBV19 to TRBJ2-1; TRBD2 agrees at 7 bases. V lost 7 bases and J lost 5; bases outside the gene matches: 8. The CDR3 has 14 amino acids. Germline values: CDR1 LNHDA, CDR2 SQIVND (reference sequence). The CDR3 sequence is CASNWIAGHNEQFF. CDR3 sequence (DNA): TGTGCCAGTAATTGGATAGCGGGTCACAATGAGCAGTTCTTC. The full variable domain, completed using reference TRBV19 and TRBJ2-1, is DGGITQSPKYLFRKEGQNVTLSCEQNLNHDAMYWYRQDPGQGLRLIYYSQIVNDFQKGDIAEGYSVSREKKESFPLTVTSAQKNPTAFYLCASNWIAGHNEQFFGPGTRLTVL.

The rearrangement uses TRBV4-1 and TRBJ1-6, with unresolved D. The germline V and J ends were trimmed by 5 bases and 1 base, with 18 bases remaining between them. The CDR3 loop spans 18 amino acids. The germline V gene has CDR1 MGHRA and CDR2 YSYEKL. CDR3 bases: TGCGCCAGCAGCATACGAACAAGGCAATTGTCCTATAATTCACCCCTCCACTTT. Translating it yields CASSIRTRQLSYNSPLHF.

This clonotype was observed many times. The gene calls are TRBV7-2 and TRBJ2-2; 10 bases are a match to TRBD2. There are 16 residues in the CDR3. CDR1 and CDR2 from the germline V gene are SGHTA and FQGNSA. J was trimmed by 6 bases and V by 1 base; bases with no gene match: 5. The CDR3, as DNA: TGTGCCAGCAGCTTAGGCCTAGCGGGGGCAGCCGGGGAGCTGTTTTTT. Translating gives CASSLGLAGAAGELFF.

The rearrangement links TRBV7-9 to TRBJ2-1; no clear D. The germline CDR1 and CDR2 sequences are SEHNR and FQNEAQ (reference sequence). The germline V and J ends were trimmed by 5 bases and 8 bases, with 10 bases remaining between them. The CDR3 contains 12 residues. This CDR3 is CASSRIVHEQFF. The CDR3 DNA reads TGTGCCAGCAGCCGGATTGTCCATGAGCAGTTCTTC.

DNA of the CDR3: TGTGCCATCAGTGAGTCGACATTGCTGGATGGCTACACCTTC. Translated, it gives CAISESTLLDGYTF. This sequence joins TRBV10-3 and TRBJ1-2; no clear D gene. The germline gives CDR1 ENHRY, CDR2 SYGVKD. The CDR3 covers 14 residues. Trimming took off 0 bases at V and 6 bases at J, with 11 bases between the two ends.

The CDR3 nucleotides are TGTGCCAGCAGCGACCGGACAGCTAACGAGCAGTACTTC. Translation: CASSDRTANEQYF. The chain uses TRBV2 and TRBJ2-7; D is possibly TRBD1 (6 bases). Germline values: CDR1 SNHLY, CDR2 FYNNEI. The CDR3 is 13 residues long. V was pared by 6 bases and J by 5 bases, with 14 bases between.

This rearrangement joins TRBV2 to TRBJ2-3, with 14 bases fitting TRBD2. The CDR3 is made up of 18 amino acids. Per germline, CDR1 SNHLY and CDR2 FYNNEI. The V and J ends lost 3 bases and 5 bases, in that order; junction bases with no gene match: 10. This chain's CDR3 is CASSDPRLAGGLQDTQYF. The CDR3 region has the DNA TGTGCCAGCAGTGATCCCCGACTAGCGGGGGGGCTCCAAGATACGCAGTATTTT.

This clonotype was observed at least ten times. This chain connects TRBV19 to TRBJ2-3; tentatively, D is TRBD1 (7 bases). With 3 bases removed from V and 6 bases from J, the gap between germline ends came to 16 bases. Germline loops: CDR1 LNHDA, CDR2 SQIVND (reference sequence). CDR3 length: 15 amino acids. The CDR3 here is CASSIGQGGTDTQYF. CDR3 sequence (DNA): TGTGCCAGTAGTATCGGTCAGGGGGGAACCGATACGCAGTATTTT.

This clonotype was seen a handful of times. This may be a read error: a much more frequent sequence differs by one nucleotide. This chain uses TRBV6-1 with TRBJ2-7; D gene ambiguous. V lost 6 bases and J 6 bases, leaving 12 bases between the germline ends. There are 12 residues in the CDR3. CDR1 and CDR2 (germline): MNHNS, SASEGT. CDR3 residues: CASSHGRSEQYF. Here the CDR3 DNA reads TGTGCCAGCAGCCACGGACGCAGCGAGCAGTACTTC.

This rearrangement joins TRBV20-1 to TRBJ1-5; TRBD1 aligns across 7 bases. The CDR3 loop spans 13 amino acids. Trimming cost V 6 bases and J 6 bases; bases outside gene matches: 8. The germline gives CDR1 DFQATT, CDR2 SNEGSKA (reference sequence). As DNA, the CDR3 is TGCAGTGCGCGACAGGGTATAAGTCAGCCCCAGCATTTT. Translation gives CSARQGISQPQHF.

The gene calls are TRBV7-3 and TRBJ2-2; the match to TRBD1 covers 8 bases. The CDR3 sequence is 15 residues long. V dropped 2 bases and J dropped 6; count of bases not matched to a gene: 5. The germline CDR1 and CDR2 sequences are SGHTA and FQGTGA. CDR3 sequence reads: CASSLGQGRAGELFF. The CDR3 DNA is TGTGCCAGCAGCTTAGGACAGGGTCGGGCCGGGGAGCTGTTTTTT.

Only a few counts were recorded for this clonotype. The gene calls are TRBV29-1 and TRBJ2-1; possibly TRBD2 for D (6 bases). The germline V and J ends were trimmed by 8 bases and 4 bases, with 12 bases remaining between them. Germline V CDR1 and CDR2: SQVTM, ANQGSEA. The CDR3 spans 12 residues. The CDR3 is CSLSGTYNEQFF. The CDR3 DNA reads TGCAGCTTATCCGGGACTTACAATGAGCAGTTCTTC.

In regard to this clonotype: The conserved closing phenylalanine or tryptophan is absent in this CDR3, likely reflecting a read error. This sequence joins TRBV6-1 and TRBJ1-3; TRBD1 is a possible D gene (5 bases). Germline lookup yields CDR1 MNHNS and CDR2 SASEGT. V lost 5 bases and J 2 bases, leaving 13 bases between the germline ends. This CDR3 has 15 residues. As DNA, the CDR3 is TGTGCCAGCAGTCCCACGGGGGACGCTGGAAACACCATATATTCT. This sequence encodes CASSPTGDAGNTIYS.

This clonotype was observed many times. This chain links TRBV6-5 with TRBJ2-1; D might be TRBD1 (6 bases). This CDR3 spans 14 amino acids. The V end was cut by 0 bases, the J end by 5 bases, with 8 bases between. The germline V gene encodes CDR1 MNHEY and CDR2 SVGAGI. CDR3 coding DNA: TGTGCCAGCAGTTACTCGGGACACGACAATGAGCAGTTCTTC. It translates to CASSYSGHDNEQFF.

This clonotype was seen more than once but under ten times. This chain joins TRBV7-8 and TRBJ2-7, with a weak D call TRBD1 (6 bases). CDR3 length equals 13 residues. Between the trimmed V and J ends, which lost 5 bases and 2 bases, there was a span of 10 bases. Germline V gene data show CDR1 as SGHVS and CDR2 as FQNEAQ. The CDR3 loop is CASSRTVTYEQYF. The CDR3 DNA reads TGTGCCAGCAGCAGGACAGTCACCTACGAGCAGTACTTC.

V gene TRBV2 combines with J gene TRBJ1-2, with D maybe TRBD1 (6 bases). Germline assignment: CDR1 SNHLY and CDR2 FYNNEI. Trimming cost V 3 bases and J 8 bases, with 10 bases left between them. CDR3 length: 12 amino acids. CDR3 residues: CASSDWQGGYTF. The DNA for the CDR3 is TGTGCCAGCAGTGACTGGCAGGGGGGCTACACCTTC.